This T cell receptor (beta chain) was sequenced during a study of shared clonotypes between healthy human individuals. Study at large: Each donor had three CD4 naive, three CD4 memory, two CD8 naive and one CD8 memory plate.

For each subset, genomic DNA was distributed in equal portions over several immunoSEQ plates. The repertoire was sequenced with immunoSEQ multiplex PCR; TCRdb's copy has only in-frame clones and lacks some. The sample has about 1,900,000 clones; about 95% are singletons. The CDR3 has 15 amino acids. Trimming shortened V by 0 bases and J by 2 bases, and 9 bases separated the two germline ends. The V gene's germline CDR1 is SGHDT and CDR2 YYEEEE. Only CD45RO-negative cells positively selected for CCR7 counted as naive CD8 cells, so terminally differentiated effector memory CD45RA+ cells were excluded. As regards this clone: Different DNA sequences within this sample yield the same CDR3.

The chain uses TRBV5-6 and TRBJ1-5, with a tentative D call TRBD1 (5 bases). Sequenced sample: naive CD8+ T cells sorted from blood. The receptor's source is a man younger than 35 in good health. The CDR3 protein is CASSLGLQGNQPQHF. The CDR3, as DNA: TGTGCCAGCAGCTTGGGGCTACAGGGCAATCAGCCCCAGCATTTT.